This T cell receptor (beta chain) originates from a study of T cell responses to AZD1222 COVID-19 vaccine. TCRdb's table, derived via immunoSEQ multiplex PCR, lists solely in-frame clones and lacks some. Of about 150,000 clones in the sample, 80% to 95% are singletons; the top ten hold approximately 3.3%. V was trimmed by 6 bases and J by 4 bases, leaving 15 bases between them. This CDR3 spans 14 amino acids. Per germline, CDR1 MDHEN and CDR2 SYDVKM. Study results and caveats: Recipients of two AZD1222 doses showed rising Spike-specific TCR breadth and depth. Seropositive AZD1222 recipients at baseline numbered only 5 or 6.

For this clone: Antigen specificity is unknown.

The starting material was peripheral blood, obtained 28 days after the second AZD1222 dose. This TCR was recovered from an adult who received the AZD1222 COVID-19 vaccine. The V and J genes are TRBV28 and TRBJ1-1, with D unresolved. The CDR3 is CASRQPGPGTEAFF. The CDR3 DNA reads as TGTGCCAGCAGGCAGCCGGGCCCCGGCACTGAAGCTTTCTTT. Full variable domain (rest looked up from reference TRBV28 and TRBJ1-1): DVKVTQSSRYLVKRTGEKVFLECVQDMDHENMFWYRQDPGLGLRLIYFSYDVKMKEKGDIPEGYSVSREKKERFSLILESASTNQTSMYLCASRQPGPGTEAFFGQGTRLTVV.